This T cell receptor (beta chain) was recorded in a study of regulatory T cells in long-lasting Graves disease. Overall study results and limits: TRBV28, TRBJ1-2 and TRBJ2-5 emerged as the favored segments in persistent disease.

In germline, CDR1 is LNHNV, CDR2 YYDKDF (reference sequence). V trimming: 3 bases; J trimming: 4 bases; junction bases outside the gene matches: 11. The CDR3 has 16 residues. Assembly of TCR beta libraries relied on iRepertoire HTBI primers together with Arm-PCR of CDR3 regions. TCRdb fed the multiplex PCR reads into MiXCR, producing one record per CDR3 protein. The data show roughly 440,000 distinct CDR3 sequences, around 17% seen once. Sample time point: newly diagnosed GD, antithyroid drugs for less than 3 months. Scientists built the TCR library using RNA that was extracted from PBMCs. With respect to this clonotype: Its target is not known.

The sample was also reused in another study, on T cells in Graves' hyperthyroidism and ophthalmopathy. This second study notes: Not enrolled were patients with uncontrolled infection, other autoimmune disease, pregnancy or lactation. Most clonotypes expanded in thyroid above 0.001 were likewise present in blood. Ophthalmopathy was separated from stable hyperthyroidism by a 13 V-J model.

Material: peripheral blood mononuclear cells (PBMCs), obtained at new diagnosis, from a patient treated with antithyroid drugs. The chain combines TRBV15 with TRBJ2-5; 7 bases align to TRBD2. This receptor was taken from a woman younger than 35 with Graves disease. The CDR3 DNA sequence: TGTGCCACCAGCAGGGACCTAGCGGTGAGCGGAGAGACCCAGTACTTC. This codes for CATSRDLAVSGETQYF. Full variable domain (rest looked up from reference TRBV15 and TRBJ2-5): DAMVIQNPRYQVTQFGKPVTLSCSQTLNHNVMYWYQQKSSQAPKLLFHYYDKDFNNEADTPDNFQSRRPNTSFCFLDIRSPGLGDTAMYLCATSRDLAVSGETQYFGPGTRLLVL.